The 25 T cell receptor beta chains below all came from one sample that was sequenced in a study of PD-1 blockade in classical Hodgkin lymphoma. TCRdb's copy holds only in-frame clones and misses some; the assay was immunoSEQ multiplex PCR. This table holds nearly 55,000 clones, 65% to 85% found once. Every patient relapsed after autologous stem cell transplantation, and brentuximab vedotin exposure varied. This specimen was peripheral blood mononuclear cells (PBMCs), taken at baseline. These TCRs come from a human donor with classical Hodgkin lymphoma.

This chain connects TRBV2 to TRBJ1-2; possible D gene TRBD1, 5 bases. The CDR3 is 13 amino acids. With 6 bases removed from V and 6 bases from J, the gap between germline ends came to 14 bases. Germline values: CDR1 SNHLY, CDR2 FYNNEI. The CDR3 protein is CASRRQRKDGYTF. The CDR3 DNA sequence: TGTGCCAGCAGAAGACAGAGAAAAGATGGCTACACCTTC.

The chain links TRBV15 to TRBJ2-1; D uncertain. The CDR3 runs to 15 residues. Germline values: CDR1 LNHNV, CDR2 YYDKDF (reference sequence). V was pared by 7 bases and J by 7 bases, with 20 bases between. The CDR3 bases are TGTGCCACCAAGTCTCGCGGACCGATGTGGAATGAGCAGTTCTTC. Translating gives CATKSRGPMWNEQFF.

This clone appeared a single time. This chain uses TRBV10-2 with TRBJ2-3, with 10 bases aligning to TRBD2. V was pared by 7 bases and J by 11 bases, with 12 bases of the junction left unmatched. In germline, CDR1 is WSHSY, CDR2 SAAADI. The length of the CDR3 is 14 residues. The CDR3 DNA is TGCGCCAGCACCGGACTAGCGGAGAAGGGGGTGCAGTATTTT. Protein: CASTGLAEKGVQYF.

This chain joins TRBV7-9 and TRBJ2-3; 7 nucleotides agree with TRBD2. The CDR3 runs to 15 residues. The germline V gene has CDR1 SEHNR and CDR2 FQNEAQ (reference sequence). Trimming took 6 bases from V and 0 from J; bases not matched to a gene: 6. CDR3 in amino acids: CASSPISGSTDTQYF. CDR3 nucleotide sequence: TGTGCCAGCAGTCCAATTAGCGGGAGCACAGATACGCAGTATTTT.

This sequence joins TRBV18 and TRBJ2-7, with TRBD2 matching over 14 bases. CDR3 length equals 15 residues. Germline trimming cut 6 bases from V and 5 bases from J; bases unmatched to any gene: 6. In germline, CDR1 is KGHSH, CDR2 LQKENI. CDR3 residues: CASSIGLAGGDEQYF. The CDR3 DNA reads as TGTGCCAGCTCCATCGGACTAGCGGGAGGAGACGAGCAGTACTTC.

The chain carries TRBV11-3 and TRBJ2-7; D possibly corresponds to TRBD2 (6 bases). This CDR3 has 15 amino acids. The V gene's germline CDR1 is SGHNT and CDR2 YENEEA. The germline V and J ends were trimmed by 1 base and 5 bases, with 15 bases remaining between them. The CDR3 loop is CASSLVTGVRDEQYF. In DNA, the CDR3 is TGTGCCAGCAGCTTAGTAACGGGAGTGCGCGACGAGCAGTACTTC.

DNA of the CDR3: TGTGCCAGCACCCGAGGACAGGAACCAAACTATGGCTACACCTTC. Translation gives CASTRGQEPNYGYTF. The chain couples TRBV11-2 to TRBJ1-2; 7 nucleotides match TRBD1. J was trimmed by 2 bases and V by 7 bases; bases with no gene match: 10. The CDR3 spans 15 residues. The V gene's germline CDR1 is SGHAT and CDR2 FQNNGV.

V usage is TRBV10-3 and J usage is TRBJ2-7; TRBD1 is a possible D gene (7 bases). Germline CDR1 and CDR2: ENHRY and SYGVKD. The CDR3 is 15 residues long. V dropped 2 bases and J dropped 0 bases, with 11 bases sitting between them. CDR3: CAISEGGGDSYEQYF. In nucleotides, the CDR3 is TGTGCCATCAGTGAGGGAGGGGGCGACTCCTACGAGCAGTACTTC.

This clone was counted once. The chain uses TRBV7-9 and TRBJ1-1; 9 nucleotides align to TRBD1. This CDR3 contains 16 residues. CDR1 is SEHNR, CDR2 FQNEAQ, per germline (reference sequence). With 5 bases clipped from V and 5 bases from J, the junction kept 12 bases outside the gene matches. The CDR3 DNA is TGTGCCAGCAGCGCTGGGGGGGGACAGGGAAAAACTGAAGCTTTCTTT. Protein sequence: CASSAGGGQGKTEAFF.

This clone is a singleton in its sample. CDR3 nucleotide sequence: TGTGCCAGCAGCGCTGGTTTTAGTCCGGCGGGGGGCTACACCTTC. Its protein product is CASSAGFSPAGGYTF. This rearrangement joins TRBV2 to TRBJ1-2; D is unresolved. The germline gives CDR1 SNHLY, CDR2 FYNNEI. The CDR3 loop spans 15 amino acids. The V end was cut by 6 bases, the J end by 8 bases, with 22 bases between.

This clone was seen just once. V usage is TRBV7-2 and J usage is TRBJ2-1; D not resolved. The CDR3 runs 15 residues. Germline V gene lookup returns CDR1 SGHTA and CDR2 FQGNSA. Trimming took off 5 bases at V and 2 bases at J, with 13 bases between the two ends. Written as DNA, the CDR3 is TGTGCCAGCAGCCCCCGAGAAGCTCCCTACAATGAGCAGTTCTTC. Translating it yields CASSPREAPYNEQFF.

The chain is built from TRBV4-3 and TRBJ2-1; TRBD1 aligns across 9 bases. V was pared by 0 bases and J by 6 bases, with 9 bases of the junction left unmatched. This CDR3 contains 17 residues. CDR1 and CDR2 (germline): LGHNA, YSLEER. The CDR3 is CASSQERSTGGINEQFF. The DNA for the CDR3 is TGCGCCAGCAGCCAAGAAAGGTCCACAGGGGGCATCAATGAGCAGTTCTTC.

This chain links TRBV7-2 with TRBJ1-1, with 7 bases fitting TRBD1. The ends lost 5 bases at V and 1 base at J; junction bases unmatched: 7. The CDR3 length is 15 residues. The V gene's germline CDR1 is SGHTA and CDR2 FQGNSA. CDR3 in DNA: TGTGCCAGCAGCCTCCGGACAGGAAAGAACACTGAAGCTTTCTTT. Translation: CASSLRTGKNTEAFF.

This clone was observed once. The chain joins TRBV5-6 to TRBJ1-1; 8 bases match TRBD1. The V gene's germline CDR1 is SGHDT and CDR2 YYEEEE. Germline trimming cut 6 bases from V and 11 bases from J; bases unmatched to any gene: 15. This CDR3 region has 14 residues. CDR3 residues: CASTRGSGTGYAFF. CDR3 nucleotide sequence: TGTGCCAGCACCCGGGGTTCCGGGACAGGATATGCTTTCTTT.

In DNA, the CDR3 is TGTGCCAGCCTTAAAGGTCAGGCGAACACCGGGGAGCTGTTTTTT. Translating gives CASLKGQANTGELFF. J is TRBJ2-2 and V is TRBV19; D unresolved. V lost 9 bases, J lost 0 bases, and 14 bases lay in between. The CDR3 spans 15 residues. Per germline, CDR1 LNHDA and CDR2 SQIVND (reference sequence).

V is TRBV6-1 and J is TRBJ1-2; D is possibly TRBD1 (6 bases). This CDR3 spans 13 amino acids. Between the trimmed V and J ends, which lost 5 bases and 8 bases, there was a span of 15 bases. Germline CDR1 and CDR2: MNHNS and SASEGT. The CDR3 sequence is CASSPPGERGYTF. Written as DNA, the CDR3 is TGTGCCAGCAGTCCCCCAGGGGAGAGAGGCTACACCTTC.

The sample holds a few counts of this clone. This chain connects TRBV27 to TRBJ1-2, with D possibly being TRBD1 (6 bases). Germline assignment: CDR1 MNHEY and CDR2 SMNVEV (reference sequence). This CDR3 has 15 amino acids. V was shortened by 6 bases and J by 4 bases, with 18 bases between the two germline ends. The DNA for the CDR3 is TGTGCCAGCAGAAAAACAGGGATCCCAAGCTATGGCTACACCTTC. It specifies CASRKTGIPSYGYTF.

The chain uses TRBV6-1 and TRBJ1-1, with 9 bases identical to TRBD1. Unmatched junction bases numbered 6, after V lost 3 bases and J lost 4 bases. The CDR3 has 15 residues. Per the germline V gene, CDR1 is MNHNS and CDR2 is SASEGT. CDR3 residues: CASSDVGQGTTEAFF. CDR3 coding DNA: TGTGCCAGCAGTGATGTCGGACAGGGGACCACTGAAGCTTTCTTT.

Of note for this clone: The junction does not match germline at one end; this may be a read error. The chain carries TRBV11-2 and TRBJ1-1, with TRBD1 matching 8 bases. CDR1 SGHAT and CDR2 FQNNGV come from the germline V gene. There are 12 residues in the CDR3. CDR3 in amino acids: CASSLGIPGQAF. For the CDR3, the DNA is TGTGCCAGCAGCTTGGGGATACCGGGACAGGCCTTT.

CDR3 region: CASSAGTGGLSGANVLTF. CDR3 nucleotide sequence: TGTGCCAGCAGTGCCGGGACAGGGGGCTTAAGTGGGGCCAACGTCCTGACTTTC. The chain recombines TRBV6-1 with TRBJ2-6, with 12 nucleotides matching TRBD1. CDR1 is MNHNS, CDR2 SASEGT, per germline. Unmatched junction bases numbered 7, after V lost 4 bases and J lost 3 bases. This CDR3 has 18 residues.

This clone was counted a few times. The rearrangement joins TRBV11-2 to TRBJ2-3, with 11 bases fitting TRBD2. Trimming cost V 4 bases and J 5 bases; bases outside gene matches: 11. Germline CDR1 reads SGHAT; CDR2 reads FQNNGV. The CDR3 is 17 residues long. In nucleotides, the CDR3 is TGTGCCAGCAGCTCCACTCAAAGACTAGCGGGGTTAGATACGCAGTATTTT. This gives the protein CASSSTQRLAGLDTQYF.

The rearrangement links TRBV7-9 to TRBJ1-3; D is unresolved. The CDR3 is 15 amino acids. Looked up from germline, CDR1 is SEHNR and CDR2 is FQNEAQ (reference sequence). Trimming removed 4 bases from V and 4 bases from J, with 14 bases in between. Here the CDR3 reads CASSYGMLGGNTIYF. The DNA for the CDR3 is TGTGCCAGCAGCTACGGGATGCTGGGGGGAAACACCATATATTTT.

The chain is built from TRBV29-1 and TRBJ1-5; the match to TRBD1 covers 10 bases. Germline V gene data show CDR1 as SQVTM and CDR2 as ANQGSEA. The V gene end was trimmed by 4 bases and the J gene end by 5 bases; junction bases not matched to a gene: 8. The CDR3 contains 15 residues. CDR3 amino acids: CSVVFGGTGDQPQHF. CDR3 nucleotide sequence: TGCAGCGTTGTGTTTGGGGGGACAGGGGATCAGCCCCAGCATTTT.

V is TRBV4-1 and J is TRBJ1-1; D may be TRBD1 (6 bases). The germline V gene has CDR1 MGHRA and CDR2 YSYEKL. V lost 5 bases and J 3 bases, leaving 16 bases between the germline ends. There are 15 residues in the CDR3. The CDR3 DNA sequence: TGCGCCAGCAGCTCTCCGACAGGAAGGGACACTGAAGCTTTCTTT. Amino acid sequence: CASSSPTGRDTEAFF.

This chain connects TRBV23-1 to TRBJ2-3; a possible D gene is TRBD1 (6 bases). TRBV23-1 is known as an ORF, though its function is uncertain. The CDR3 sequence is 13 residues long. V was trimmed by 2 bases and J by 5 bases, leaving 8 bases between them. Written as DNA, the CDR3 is TGCGCCAGCAGTCAAACCAGGGGAGATACGCAGTATTTT. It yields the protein CASSQTRGDTQYF.